The rows below give T cell receptor beta chains drawn from one sample of a study of molecular identifiers for immune sequencing clone quantification. TCRdb re-derived calls from the PCR reads in MiXCR, one entry per CDR3 protein. Altogether tens of thousands of distinct CDR3 sequences are present, around a fifth being singletons, with the ten largest covering around 0.8%. The specimen sequenced was naive CD8+ T cells from blood, with Jurkat cell RNA spiked in. These receptors came from a human donor in good health. Some libraries in this study had Jurkat cell RNA spiked in. Both conserved end residues are part of each CDR3. Fields, in order: J gene, clone size, D gene, V gene, CDR3 DNA, CDR3 protein. The D gene is left open where the match is weak. Some rows mark clone size as missing; the rest say once, few, many or name a class of expanded clone.

J: TRBJ1-1
size: many
D: -
V: TRBV27
DNA: TGTGCCAGCAGTGGTTTGTTGGACATTGAAGCTTTCTTT
CDR3: CASSGLLDIEAFF

J: TRBJ2-7
size: many
D: -
V: TRBV28
DNA: TGTGCCAGCAGCCCCTTTGGGGGCGGGACAAGTCCCGAGCAGTACTTC
CDR3: CASSPFGGGTSPEQYF

J: TRBJ1-5
size: many
D: -
V: TRBV27
DNA: TGTGCCAGCAGTTTAACCGGGACACTTCAGCCCCAGCATTTT
CDR3: CASSLTGTLQPQHF

J: TRBJ2-3
size: many
D: TRBD1
V: TRBV20-1
DNA: TGCAGTGCCTGGGACAGGCTCGCGAGCACAGATACGCAGTATTTT
CDR3: CSAWDRLASTDTQYF

J: TRBJ2-7
size: many
D: TRBD2
V: TRBV7-9
DNA: TGTGCCAGCAGCCCCCCGGGACTAGCCTACGAGCAGTACTTC
CDR3: CASSPPGLAYEQYF

J: TRBJ2-2
size: many
D: TRBD1
V: TRBV12-3/TRBV12-4
DNA: TGTGCCAGCAGTCCCCAAGCAGGGGGCCCCGGGGAGCTGTTTTTT
CDR3: CASSPQAGGPGELFF

J: TRBJ2-4
size: many
D: -
V: TRBV6-6
DNA: TGTGCCAGCAGCGACAGGAGTAATCAGTACTTC
CDR3: CASSDRSNQYF

J: TRBJ1-3
size: few
D: TRBD1
V: TRBV9
DNA: TGTGCCAGCAGCGTTGACAGGGAGGTTATTCGGGACACCATATATTTT
CDR3: CASSVDREVIRDTIYF

J: TRBJ1-5
size: few
D: -
V: TRBV5-1
DNA: TGCGCCAGCAGCTTGGGAGCAGGGGATGGTACTCAGCCCCAGCATTTT
CDR3: CASSLGAGDGTQPQHF

J: TRBJ1-6
size: -
D: -
V: TRBV21-1
DNA: TGTGCCAGCAGCGAGCCGCAAAAAAAAAAGCTGGGGAACTTAACGGACCTCCACTTT
CDR3: CASSEPQKKKLGNLTDLHF

J: TRBJ2-2
size: many
D: TRBD1
V: TRBV19
DNA: TGTGCCAGCGGGACAGAGAACACCGGGGAGCTGTTTTTT
CDR3: CASGTENTGELFF

J: TRBJ2-1
size: few
D: TRBD2
V: TRBV10-3
DNA: TGTGCCATCAGTGAGTTCCCCATGACTAGCGGGGGATACAATGAGCAGTTCTTC
CDR3: CAISEFPMTSGGYNEQFF

J: TRBJ1-1
size: -
D: TRBD1
V: TRBV12-3/TRBV12-4
DNA: TGTGCCAGCAGTCTTACGACAGGGTACACTGAAACTTTCTTT
CDR3: CASSLTTGYTETFF

J: TRBJ1-4
size: many
D: -
V: TRBV6-7
DNA: TGTGCCAGCATCATCGTGTTTTTACATGATGAAAAACTGTTTTTT
CDR3: CASIIVFLHDEKLFF

J: TRBJ2-7
size: many
D: -
V: TRBV13
DNA: TGTGCCAGCAGCTCGACAGGTAACTACGAGCAGTACTTC
CDR3: CASSSTGNYEQYF

J: TRBJ2-2
size: many
D: -
V: TRBV15
DNA: TGTGCCACCAGGGAGACGTGGGCTGGCGGGGAGCTGTTTTTT
CDR3: CATRETWAGGELFF

J: TRBJ2-7
size: -
D: -
V: TRBV6-2/TRBV6-3
DNA: TGTGCCAGCAGTCCGCGGGCTAGCGAGCAGTACTTC
CDR3: CASSPRASEQYF

J: TRBJ2-1
size: -
D: TRBD2
V: TRBV4-3
DNA: TGCGCCAGCAGCCAAGAAGTGACTAGCGGATACAATGAGCAGTTCTTC
CDR3: CASSQEVTSGYNEQFF

J: TRBJ2-1
size: many
D: -
V: TRBV30
DNA: TGTGCCTGGAGTGTGTGTGAGCAGTTCTTC
CDR3: CAWSVCEQFF

J: TRBJ2-7
size: -
D: -
V: TRBV5-3
DNA: TGTGCCAGCAGCTTGGAATTCCAGGGGTTCCACGAGCAGTACTTC
CDR3: CASSLEFQGFHEQYF